A single sample gave rise to the 2 T cell receptor beta chains below, sequenced in a study of PD-1 blockade in mismatch repair-deficient tumors. Repertoires were generated with immunoSEQ multiplex PCR, while TCRdb's copy carries only in-frame clones and drops some. The sample contains roughly 84,000 clones, about 85% of which appear only once. This specimen was peripheral blood, taken 12 weeks after starting pembrolizumab. These receptor sequences come from an adult with mismatch repair-deficient cancer.

This rearrangement joins TRBV7-8 to TRBJ2-3; a weak D match, TRBD2 (6 bases). Trimming took 5 bases from V and 6 from J, leaving 21 bases between them. The CDR3 contains 16 residues. Germline V gene data show CDR1 as SGHVS and CDR2 as FQNEAQ. This CDR3 is CASSRLDGGGRDTQYF. CDR3 coding DNA: TGTGCCAGCAGCCGCCTGGACGGCGGTGGGAGGGATACGCAGTATTTT.

The V call is TRBV7-6, the J call TRBJ2-1; 7 bases fit TRBD2. V lost 5 bases, J lost 4 bases, and 14 bases stayed unmatched. The CDR3 is 17 amino acids. Germline CDR1 is SGHVS and CDR2 is FNYEAQ. The DNA of the CDR3 is TGTGCCAGCAGCGGACGGGGGTCAGCGGGGTTTTACAATGAGCAGTTCTTC. It is translated as CASSGRGSAGFYNEQFF.